These T cell receptor beta chains were read from a single sample in a study of blood T cell repertoires in COVID-19. Using immunoSEQ multiplex PCR, the repertoire was profiled, and TCRdb retains in-frame clones only, with some absent. The sample consists of 30,000 to 35,000 clones, 70% to 85% of them appearing once. Material for sequencing was peripheral blood. The receptors come from a woman aged 55 to 70 with acute or convalescent COVID-19. The CDR3 runs from the conserved cysteine through the conserved F or W. The order of the fields is CDR3 length, V gene, clone size, J gene, D gene, CDR3 protein, CDR3 DNA. D genes are given only for firm matches. Part of the rows lack a size; the others show once, few, many or a class for expanded clones.

14,TRBV10-3,.,TRBJ2-7,.,CATDTTGSGYEQYF,TGTGCCACCGATACTACAGGGTCGGGCTACGAGCAGTACTTC
16,TRBV18,.,TRBJ1-6,TRBD1,CASSPGKGAGNSPLHF,TGTGCCAGCTCACCAGGGAAGGGGGCTGGTAATTCACCCCTCCACTTT
12,TRBV30,.,TRBJ2-7,.,CAWEGGAYEQYF,TGTGCCTGGGAAGGGGGGGCCTACGAGCAGTACTTC
16,TRBV2,.,TRBJ2-1,TRBD1,CASIPPPGTGDNEQFF,TGTGCCAGCATTCCCCCGCCCGGGACAGGGGACAATGAGCAGTTCTTC
15,TRBV6-4,medium-sized,TRBJ2-3,TRBD2,CASSTSGGASDTQYF,TGTGCCAGCAGCACTAGCGGGGGGGCGTCAGATACGCAGTATTTT
11,TRBV6-2/TRBV6-3,.,TRBJ1-2,.,CASSRGHRYTF,TGTGCCAGCAGCAGGGGACACCGCTACACCTTC
14,TRBV15,once,TRBJ2-7,.,CATSRDRTSYEQYF,TGTGCCACCAGCAGAGATCGAACTTCCTACGAGCAGTACTTC
16,TRBV5-8,.,TRBJ2-1,.,CASSSWDTYSYNEQFF,TGTGCCAGCAGCTCTTGGGACACATACTCCTACAATGAGCAGTTCTTC
15,TRBV7-6,.,TRBJ1-1,TRBD1,CASSLQTGVSTEAFF,TGTGCCAGCAGCTTACAGACAGGGGTAAGCACTGAAGCTTTCTTT
14,TRBV5-3,.,TRBJ1-2,TRBD1,CARSPPGQDGGYTF,TGTGCCAGAAGCCCCCCGGGACAGGATGGCGGCTACACCTTC
14,TRBV4-1,.,TRBJ1-2,.,CASSQVTGLGGYTF,TGCGCCAGCAGCCAGGTTACAGGGTTGGGAGGCTACACCTTC
14,TRBV24-1,.,TRBJ2-5,TRBD2,CATSGGGPRETQYF,TGTGCCACCAGCGGGGGGGGGCCGAGGGAGACCCAGTACTTC
13,TRBV12-3/TRBV12-4,.,TRBJ1-1,TRBD1,CASSLQGDTEAFF,TGTGCCAGCAGTTTACAGGGGGACACTGAAGCTTTCTTT
15,TRBV2,.,TRBJ2-7,.,CASSERAGSSYEQYF,TGTGCCAGCAGTGAGCGGGCGGGGTCCTCCTACGAGCAGTACTTC
15,TRBV7-9,once,TRBJ2-3,TRBD1,CASSLPTGATDTQYF,TGTGCCAGCAGCTTACCCACAGGGGCCACAGATACGCAGTATTTT
13,TRBV29-1,.,TRBJ1-1,TRBD1,CSGHGTGVPEAFF,TGCAGCGGCCATGGGACAGGGGTTCCCGAAGCTTTCTTT
11,TRBV29-1,.,TRBJ1-1,.,CSTTANTEAFF,TGCAGTACCACAGCGAACACTGAAGCTTTCTTT
15,TRBV5-4,.,TRBJ1-6,TRBD1,CASSPETGVNSPLHF,TGTGCCAGCAGCCCTGAGACAGGGGTCAATTCACCCCTCCACTTT
14,TRBV3-1/TRBV3-2,.,TRBJ2-7,.,CASSLGTRAYEQYF,TGTGCCAGCAGCCTCGGTACCCGAGCCTACGAGCAGTACTTC
15,TRBV18,.,TRBJ2-1,TRBD1,CASSPGQGALNEQFF,TGTGCCAGCTCACCGGGGCAGGGGGCACTCAATGAGCAGTTCTTC
22,TRBV21-1,.,TRBJ1-6,.,CASSKGRIARGNPSSYNSPLHF,TGTGCCAGCAGCAAAGGTCGGATCGCCAGGGGGAATCCGAGCTCCTATAATTCACCCCTCCACTTT
12,TRBV30,.,TRBJ2-4,TRBD1,CAWSGQGQIQYF,TGTGCCTGGAGTGGACAGGGCCAGATTCAGTACTTC
14,TRBV20-1,.,TRBJ2-3,TRBD2,CSASPGLPTDTQYF,TGCAGTGCTAGTCCGGGACTACCGACAGATACGCAGTATTTT
12,TRBV12-3/TRBV12-4,once,TRBJ2-5,.,CASTNPGETQYF,TGTGCCAGCACCAACCCGGGGGAGACCCAGTACTTC
14,TRBV19,.,TRBJ2-5,TRBD2,CASSMFGLAETQYF,TGTGCCAGTAGTATGTTCGGACTAGCCGAGACCCAGTACTTC
19,TRBV3-1/TRBV3-2,.,TRBJ2-5,TRBD2,CASSQDVGLAGGPQETQYF,TGTGCCAGCAGCCAAGATGTGGGACTAGCGGGGGGACCGCAAGAGACCCAGTACTTC
13,TRBV2,.,TRBJ2-1,TRBD1,CACYAGTGSEQFF,TGTGCCTGCTATGCCGGGACAGGGTCTGAGCAGTTCTTC
16,TRBV19,.,TRBJ1-5,TRBD1,CASSPRDRGTHQPQHF,TGTGCCAGTAGTCCGCGGGACAGGGGGACCCATCAGCCCCAGCATTTT
12,TRBV2,.,TRBJ2-2,.,CASRATTGELFF,TGTGCCAGCAGGGCAACGACCGGGGAGCTGTTTTTT
19,TRBV28,.,TRBJ2-3,.,CASSPLGVGGLSSTDTQYF,TGTGCCAGCAGTCCTCTCGGGGTTGGCGGGTTATCAAGCACAGATACGCAGTATTTT
14,TRBV2,.,TRBJ1-3,TRBD1,CASKMTGGGNTIYF,TGTGCCAGCAAGATGACAGGGGGTGGAAACACCATATATTTT
14,TRBV3-1/TRBV3-2,.,TRBJ1-1,.,CASSQQMANTEAFF,TGTGCCAGCAGCCAACAAATGGCGAACACTGAAGCTTTCTTT
18,TRBV19,.,TRBJ2-1,.,CASSIDSVQLSSYNEQFF,TGTGCCAGTAGTATAGATAGCGTACAGCTGAGCTCCTACAATGAGCAGTTCTTC
13,TRBV3-1/TRBV3-2,.,TRBJ2-7,TRBD1,CASSQPGGAEQYF,TGTGCCAGCAGCCAACCAGGGGGTGCCGAGCAGTACTTC
15,TRBV6-1,.,TRBJ1-5,TRBD1,CASSERQGRLQPQHF,TGTGCCAGCAGTGAACGACAGGGGCGGCTTCAGCCCCAGCATTTT
17,TRBV7-2,.,TRBJ1-2,.,CASSPNGFREANYGYTF,TGTGCCAGCAGCCCTAATGGCTTCCGGGAGGCTAACTATGGCTACACCTTC
16,TRBV19,.,TRBJ2-2,TRBD1,CASSIFGTGSTGELFF,TGTGCCAGTAGTATATTCGGGACAGGGAGCACCGGGGAGCTGTTTTTT
14,TRBV7-2,.,TRBJ1-6,TRBD1,CASSTGIANSPLHF,TGTGCCAGCTCGACAGGGATCGCTAATTCACCCCTCCACTTT
15,TRBV7-8,.,TRBJ2-7,TRBD1,CASSIGTVGLGEQYF,TGTGCCAGCAGCATAGGGACAGTGGGCCTCGGTGAGCAGTACTTC
15,TRBV13,.,TRBJ2-3,TRBD2,CASSAQAGDTDTQYF,TGTGCCAGCAGCGCCCAAGCGGGGGACACAGATACGCAGTATTTT
15,TRBV24-1,few,TRBJ2-3,TRBD1,CATSPQQGATDTQYF,TGTGCCACCAGTCCCCAACAGGGGGCAACAGATACGCAGTATTTT
12,TRBV10-1,.,TRBJ2-3,.,CASSGARDTQYF,TGCGCCAGCAGTGGTGCTAGGGATACGCAGTATTTT
15,TRBV5-4,.,TRBJ1-5,.,CASSLWSGGNQPQHF,TGTGCCAGCAGCTTGTGGTCGGGAGGCAATCAGCCCCAGCATTTT
13,TRBV7-9,.,TRBJ1-2,TRBD1,CASSPGTGYGYTF,TGTGCCAGCAGCCCGGGGACAGGCTATGGCTACACCTTC
14,TRBV3-1/TRBV3-2,.,TRBJ1-6,.,CASSHGQFGSPLHF,TGTGCCAGCAGCCACGGACAGTTCGGTTCACCCCTCCACTTT
16,TRBV6-5,once,TRBJ1-1,TRBD1,CASSYVLRGMDTEAFF,TGTGCCAGCAGTTACGTACTCAGGGGGATGGACACTGAAGCTTTCTTT
13,TRBV2,.,TRBJ2-7,.,CARTLLEEYEQYF,TGTGCCAGGACCCTCTTGGAGGAGTACGAGCAGTACTTC
13,TRBV10-3,.,TRBJ2-7,TRBD1,CAIMGDRGYEQYF,TGTGCCATCATGGGGGACAGGGGTTACGAGCAGTACTTC
15,TRBV4-1,.,TRBJ2-7,TRBD1,CASSHGTGGTYEQYF,TGCGCCAGCAGTCATGGGACAGGCGGAACCTACGAGCAGTACTTC
18,TRBV29-1,.,TRBJ1-2,TRBD1,CSVDTQGATIGKGYGYTF,TGCAGCGTTGATACACAGGGGGCGACGATTGGAAAGGGCTATGGCTACACCTTC
18,TRBV6-2/TRBV6-3,.,TRBJ2-5,TRBD2,CASSATLWERGGRETQYF,TGTGCCAGCAGCGCAACTTTATGGGAGCGGGGGGGCCGAGAGACCCAGTACTTC
13,TRBV10-3,.,TRBJ1-1,.,CAIRREANTEAFF,TGTGCCATCAGGAGGGAGGCGAACACTGAAGCTTTCTTT
11,TRBV28,.,TRBJ2-7,.,CASTLQGRWYF,TGTGCCAGCACCCTCCAGGGGCGTTGGTACTTC
15,TRBV9,.,TRBJ2-1,TRBD2,CASSTIAGPYNEQFF,TGTGCCAGCAGCACAATAGCGGGGCCCTACAATGAGCAGTTCTTC
13,TRBV5-8,few,TRBJ1-1,.,CASSLAGYTEAFF,TGTGCCAGCAGCTTGGCGGGTTACACTGAAGCTTTCTTT
14,TRBV5-1,.,TRBJ1-4,TRBD1,CASSSGGTAEKLFF,TGCGCCAGCAGCTCAGGTGGGACAGCCGAAAAACTGTTTTTT